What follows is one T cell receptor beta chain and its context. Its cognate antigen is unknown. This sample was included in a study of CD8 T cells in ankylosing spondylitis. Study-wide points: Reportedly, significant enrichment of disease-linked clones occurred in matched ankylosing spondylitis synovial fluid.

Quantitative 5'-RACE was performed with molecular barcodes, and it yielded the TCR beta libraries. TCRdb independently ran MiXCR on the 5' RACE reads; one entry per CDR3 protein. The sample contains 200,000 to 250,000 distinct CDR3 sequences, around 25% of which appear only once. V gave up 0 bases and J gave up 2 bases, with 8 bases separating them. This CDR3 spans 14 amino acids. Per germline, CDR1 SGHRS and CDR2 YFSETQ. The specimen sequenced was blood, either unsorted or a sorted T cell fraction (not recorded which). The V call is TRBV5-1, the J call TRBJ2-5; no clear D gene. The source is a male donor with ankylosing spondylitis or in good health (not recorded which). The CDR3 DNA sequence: TGCGCCAGCAGCTTGGATGGCAATCAAGAGACCCAGTACTTC. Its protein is CASSLDGNQETQYF.